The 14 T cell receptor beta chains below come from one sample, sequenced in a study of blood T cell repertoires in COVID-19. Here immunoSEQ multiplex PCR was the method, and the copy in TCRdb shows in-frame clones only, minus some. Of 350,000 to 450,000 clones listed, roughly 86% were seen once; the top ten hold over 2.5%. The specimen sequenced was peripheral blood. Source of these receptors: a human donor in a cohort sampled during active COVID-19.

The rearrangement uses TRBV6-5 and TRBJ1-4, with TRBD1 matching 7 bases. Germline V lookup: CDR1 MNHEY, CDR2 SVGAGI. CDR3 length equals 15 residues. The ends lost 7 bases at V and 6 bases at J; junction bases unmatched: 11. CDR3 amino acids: CASTTGAPTDEKLFF. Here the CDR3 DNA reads TGTGCCAGCACTACAGGGGCCCCGACGGATGAAAAACTGTTTTTT.

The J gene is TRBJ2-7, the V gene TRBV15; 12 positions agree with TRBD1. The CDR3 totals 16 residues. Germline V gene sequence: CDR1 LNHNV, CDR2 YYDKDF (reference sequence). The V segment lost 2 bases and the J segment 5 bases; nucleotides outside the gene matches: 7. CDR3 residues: CATSRLTGQGANEQYF. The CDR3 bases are TGTGCCACCAGCAGATTAACGGGACAGGGGGCGAACGAGCAGTACTTC.

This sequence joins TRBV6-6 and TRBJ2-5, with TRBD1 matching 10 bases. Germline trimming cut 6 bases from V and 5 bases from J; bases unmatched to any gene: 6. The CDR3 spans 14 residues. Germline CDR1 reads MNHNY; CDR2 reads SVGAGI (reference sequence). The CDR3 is CASRPTGGGETQYF. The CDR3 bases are TGTGCCAGCAGGCCGACAGGGGGCGGGGAGACCCAGTACTTC.

The CDR3 here is CASSIGVDNEQFF. The CDR3 DNA is TGTGCCAGCAGCATCGGGGTGGACAATGAGCAGTTCTTC. V is TRBV9 and J is TRBJ2-1, with a possible D match to TRBD2 (5 bases). The CDR3 length is 13 residues. Trimming pared 4 bases from V and 5 bases from J, leaving 10 bases between. Looked up from germline, CDR1 is SGDLS and CDR2 is YYNGEE. Full variable domain (outside the CDR3, taken from reference TRBV9 and TRBJ2-1): DSGVTQTPKHLITATGQRVTLRCSPRSGDLSVYWYQQSLDQGLQFLIQYYNGEERAKGNILERFSAQQFPDLHSELNLSSLELGDSALYFCASSIGVDNEQFFGPGTRLTVL.

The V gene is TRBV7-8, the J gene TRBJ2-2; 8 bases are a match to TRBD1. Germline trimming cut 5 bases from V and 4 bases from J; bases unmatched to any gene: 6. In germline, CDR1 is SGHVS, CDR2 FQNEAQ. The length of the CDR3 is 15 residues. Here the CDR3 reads CASSVAGGGTGELFF. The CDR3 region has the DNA TGTGCCAGCAGCGTTGCAGGGGGCGGCACCGGGGAGCTGTTTTTT.

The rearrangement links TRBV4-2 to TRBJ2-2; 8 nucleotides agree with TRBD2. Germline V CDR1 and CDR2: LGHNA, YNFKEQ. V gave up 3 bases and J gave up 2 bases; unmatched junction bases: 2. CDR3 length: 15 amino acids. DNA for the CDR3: TGTGCCAGCAGCCAGAGCGGGGGAAACACCGGGGAGCTGTTTTTT. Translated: CASSQSGGNTGELFF.

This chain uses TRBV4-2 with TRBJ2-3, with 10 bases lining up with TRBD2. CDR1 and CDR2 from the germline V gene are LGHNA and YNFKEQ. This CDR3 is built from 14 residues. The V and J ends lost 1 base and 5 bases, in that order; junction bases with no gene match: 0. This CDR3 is CASSQGTSGDTQYF. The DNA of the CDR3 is TGTGCCAGCAGCCAAGGGACTAGCGGAGATACGCAGTATTTT.

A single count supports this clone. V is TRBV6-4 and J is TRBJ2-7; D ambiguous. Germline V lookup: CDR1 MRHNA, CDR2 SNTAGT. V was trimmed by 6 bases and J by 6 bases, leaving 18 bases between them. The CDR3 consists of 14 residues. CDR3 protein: CASSQNPNSPEQYF. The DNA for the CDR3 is TGTGCCAGCAGCCAAAATCCGAACTCTCCCGAGCAGTACTTC.

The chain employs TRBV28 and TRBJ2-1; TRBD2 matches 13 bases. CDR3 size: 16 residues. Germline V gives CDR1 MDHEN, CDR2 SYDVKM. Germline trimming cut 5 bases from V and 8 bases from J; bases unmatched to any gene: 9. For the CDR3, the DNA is TGTGCCAGCAGTCCCCGGACTAGCGGGAGTTTTCATGAGCAGTTCTTC. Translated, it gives CASSPRTSGSFHEQFF.

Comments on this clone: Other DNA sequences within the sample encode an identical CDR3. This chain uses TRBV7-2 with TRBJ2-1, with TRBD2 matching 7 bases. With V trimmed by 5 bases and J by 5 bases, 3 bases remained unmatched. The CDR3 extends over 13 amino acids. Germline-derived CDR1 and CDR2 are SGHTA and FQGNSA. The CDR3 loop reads CASSLGTNNEQFF. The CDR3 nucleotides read TGTGCCAGCAGCCTCGGGACTAACAATGAGCAGTTCTTC.

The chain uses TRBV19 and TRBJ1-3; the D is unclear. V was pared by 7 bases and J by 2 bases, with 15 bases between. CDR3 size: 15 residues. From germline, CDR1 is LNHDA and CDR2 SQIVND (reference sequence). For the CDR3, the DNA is TGTGCCAGTATGAACATAGAGGGTGCTGGAAACACCATATATTTT. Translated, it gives CASMNIEGAGNTIYF.

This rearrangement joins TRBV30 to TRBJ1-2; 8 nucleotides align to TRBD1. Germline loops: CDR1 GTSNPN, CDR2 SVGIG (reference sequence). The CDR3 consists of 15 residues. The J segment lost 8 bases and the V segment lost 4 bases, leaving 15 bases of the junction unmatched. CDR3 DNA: TGTGCCTGGACGCGGACAGGGTATTTTAAGGGAGGCTACACCTTC. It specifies CAWTRTGYFKGGYTF.

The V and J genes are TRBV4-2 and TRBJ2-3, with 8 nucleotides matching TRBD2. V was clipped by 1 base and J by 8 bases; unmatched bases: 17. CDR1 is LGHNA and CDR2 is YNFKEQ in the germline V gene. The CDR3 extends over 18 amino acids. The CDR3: CASSQANPPGGQVPTQYF. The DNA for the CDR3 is TGTGCCAGCAGCCAAGCCAATCCTCCGGGGGGGCAAGTTCCTACGCAGTATTTT.

This chain's CDR3 is CAISAQGSTDTQYF. The CDR3 DNA is TGTGCCATCAGCGCACAGGGAAGCACAGATACGCAGTATTTT. V is TRBV10-3 and J is TRBJ2-3; D might be TRBD1 (6 bases). V lost 6 bases to trimming and J lost 0 bases, with 10 bases between them. This CDR3 is 14 amino acids long. Germline V CDR1 and CDR2: ENHRY, SYGVKD.